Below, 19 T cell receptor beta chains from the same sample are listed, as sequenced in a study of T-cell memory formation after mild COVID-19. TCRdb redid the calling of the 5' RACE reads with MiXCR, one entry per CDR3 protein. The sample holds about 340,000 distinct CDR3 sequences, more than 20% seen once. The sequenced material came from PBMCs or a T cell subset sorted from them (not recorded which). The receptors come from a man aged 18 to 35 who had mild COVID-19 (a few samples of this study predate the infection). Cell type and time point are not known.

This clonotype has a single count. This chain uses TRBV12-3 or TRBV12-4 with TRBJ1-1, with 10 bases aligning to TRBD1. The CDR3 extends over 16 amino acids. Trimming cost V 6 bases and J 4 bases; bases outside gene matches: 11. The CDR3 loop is CASSNRDRGRGTEAFF. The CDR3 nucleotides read TGTGCCAGCAGCAACCGGGACAGGGGCCGTGGCACTGAAGCTTTCTTT.

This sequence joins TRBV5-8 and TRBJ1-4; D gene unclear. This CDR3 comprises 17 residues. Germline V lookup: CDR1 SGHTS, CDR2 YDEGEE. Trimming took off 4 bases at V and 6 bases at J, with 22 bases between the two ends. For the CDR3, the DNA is TGTGCCAGCAGCCGCCCCCCCGACCCATACCGAGATGAAAAACTGTTTTTT. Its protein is CASSRPPDPYRDEKLFF.

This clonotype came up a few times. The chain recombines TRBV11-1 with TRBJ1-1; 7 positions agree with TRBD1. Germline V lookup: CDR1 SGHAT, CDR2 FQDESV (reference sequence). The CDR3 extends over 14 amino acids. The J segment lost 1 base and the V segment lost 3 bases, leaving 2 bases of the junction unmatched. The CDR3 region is CASSFRGANTEAFF. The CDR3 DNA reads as TGTGCCAGCAGCTTCAGGGGGGCGAACACTGAAGCTTTCTTT.

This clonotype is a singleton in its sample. The CDR3 loop is CASSQGQGMQAFF. In DNA, the CDR3 is TGTGCCAGCAGTCAGGGACAGGGAATGCAAGCTTTCTTT. V gene TRBV6-6 combines with J gene TRBJ1-1, with 9 bases matching TRBD1. V lost 5 bases to trimming and J lost 9 bases; unmatched junction nucleotides: 7. Germline V gene data show CDR1 as MNHNY and CDR2 as SVGAGI (reference sequence). The CDR3 is 13 amino acids.

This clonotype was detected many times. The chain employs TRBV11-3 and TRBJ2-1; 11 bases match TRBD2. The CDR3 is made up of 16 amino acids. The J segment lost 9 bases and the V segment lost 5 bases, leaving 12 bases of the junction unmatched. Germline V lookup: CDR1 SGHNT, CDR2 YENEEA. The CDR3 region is CASSKGLAGGIIEQFF. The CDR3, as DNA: TGTGCCAGCAGCAAGGGGCTAGCGGGGGGCATCATTGAGCAGTTCTTC.

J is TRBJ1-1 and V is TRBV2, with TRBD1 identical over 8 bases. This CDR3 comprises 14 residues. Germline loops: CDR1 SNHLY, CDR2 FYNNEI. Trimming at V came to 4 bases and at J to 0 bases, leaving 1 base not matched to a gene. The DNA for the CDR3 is TGTGCCAGCAGTGGGACAGGGCTGAACACTGAAGCTTTCTTT. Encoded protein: CASSGTGLNTEAFF.

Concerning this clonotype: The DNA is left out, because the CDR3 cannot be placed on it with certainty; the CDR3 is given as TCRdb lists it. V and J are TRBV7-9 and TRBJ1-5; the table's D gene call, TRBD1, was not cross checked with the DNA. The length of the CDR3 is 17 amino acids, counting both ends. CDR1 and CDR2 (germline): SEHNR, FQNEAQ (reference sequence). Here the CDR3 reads CASSFVGDRAISAPQHF.

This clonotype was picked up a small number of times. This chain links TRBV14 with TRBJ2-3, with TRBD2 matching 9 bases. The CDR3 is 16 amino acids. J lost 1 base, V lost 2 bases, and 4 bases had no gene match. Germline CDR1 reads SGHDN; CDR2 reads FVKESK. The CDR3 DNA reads TGTGCCAGCAGCCAAAATAGCGGGGGCCGCACAGATACGCAGTATTTT. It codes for CASSQNSGGRTDTQYF. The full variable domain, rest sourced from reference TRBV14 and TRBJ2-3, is EAGVTQFPSHSVIEKGQTVTLRCDPISGHDNLYWYRRVMGKEIKFLLHFVKESKQDESGMPNNRFLAERTGGTYSTLKVQPAELEDSGVYFCASSQNSGGRTDTQYFGPGTRLTVL.

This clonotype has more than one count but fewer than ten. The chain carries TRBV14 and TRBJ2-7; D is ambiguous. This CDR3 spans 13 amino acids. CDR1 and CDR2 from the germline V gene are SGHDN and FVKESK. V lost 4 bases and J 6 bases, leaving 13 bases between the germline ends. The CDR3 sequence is CASSPTSVGEQYV. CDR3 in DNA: TGTGCCAGCAGCCCTACCTCGGTCGGCGAGCAGTACGTC.

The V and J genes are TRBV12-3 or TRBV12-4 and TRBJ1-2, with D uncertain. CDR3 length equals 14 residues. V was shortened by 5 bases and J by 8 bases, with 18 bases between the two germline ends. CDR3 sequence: CASSKTASQRGYTF. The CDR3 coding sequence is TGTGCCAGCAGTAAGACGGCTTCTCAGCGGGGCTACACCTTC.

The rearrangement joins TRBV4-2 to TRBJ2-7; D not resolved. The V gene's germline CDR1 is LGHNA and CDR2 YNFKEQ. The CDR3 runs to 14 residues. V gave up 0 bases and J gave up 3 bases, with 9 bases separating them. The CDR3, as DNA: TGTGCCAGCAGCCAAGATAGTCGGGTCTACGAGCAGTACTTC. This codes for CASSQDSRVYEQYF.

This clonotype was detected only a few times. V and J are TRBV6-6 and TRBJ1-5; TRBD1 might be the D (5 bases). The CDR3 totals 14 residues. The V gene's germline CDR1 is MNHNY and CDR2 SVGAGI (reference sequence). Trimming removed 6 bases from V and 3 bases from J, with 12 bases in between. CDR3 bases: TGTGCCAGCAGCAGGGCTCGAAACAATCAGCCCCAGCATTTT. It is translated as CASSRARNNQPQHF.

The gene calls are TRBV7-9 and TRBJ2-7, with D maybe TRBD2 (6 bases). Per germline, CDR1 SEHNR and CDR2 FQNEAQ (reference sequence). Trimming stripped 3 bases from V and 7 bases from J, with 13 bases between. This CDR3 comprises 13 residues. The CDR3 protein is CASSFGGSLEQYV. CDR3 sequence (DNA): TGTGCCAGCAGCTTCGGGGGTTCGTTGGAGCAGTACGTC.

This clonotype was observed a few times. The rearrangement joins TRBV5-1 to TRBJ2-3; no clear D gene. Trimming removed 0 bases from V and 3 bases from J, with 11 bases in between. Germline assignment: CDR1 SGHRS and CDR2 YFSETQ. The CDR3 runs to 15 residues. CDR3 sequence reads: CASSLGLGWTDTQYF. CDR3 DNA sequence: TGCGCCAGCAGCTTGGGACTCGGGTGGACAGATACGCAGTATTTT.

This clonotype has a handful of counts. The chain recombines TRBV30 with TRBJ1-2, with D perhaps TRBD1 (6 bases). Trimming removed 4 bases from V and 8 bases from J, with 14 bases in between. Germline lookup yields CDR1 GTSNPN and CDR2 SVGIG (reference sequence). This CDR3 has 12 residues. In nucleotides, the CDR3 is TGTGCCTGGACTCCCGGGGGGCAGGGCTACACCTTC. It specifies CAWTPGGQGYTF. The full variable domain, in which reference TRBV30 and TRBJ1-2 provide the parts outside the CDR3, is SQTIHQWPATLVQPVGSPLSLECTVEGTSNPNLYWYRQAAGRGLQLLFYSVGIGQISSEVPQNLSASRPQDRQFILSSKKLLLSDSGFYLCAWTPGGQGYTFGSGTRLTVV.

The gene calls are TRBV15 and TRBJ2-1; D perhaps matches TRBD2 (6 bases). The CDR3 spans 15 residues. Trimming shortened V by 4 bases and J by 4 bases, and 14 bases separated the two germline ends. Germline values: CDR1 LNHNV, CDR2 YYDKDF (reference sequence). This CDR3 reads CATSKPGTPYNEQFF. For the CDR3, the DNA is TGTGCCACCAGCAAACCCGGGACTCCGTACAATGAGCAGTTCTTC.

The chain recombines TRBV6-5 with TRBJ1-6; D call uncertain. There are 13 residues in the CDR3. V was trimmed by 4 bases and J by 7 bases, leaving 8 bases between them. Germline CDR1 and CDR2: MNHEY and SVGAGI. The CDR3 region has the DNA TGTGCCAGCAGTTTAATGAAGAATTCACCCCTCCACTTT. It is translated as CASSLMKNSPLHF.

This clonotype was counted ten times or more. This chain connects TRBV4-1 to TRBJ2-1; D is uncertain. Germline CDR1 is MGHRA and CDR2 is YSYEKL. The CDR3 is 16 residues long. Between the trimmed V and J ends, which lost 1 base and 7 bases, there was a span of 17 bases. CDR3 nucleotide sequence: TGCGCCAGCAGCCAAGTCACCCTACCCGTCGGTAATGAGCAGTTCTTC. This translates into CASSQVTLPVGNEQFF.

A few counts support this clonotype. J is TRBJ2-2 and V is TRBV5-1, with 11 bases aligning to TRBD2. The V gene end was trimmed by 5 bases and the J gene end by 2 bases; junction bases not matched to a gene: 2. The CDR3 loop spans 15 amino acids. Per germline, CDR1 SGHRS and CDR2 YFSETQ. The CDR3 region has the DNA TGCGCCAGCAGACTAGCGGGGGTCAACACCGGGGAGCTGTTTTTT. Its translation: CASRLAGVNTGELFF.